Listed below are T cell receptor beta chains from one sample, sequenced in a study of T cells expressing NK-cell markers. TCRdb derives one entry per CDR3 protein from the 5' RACE reads, leaving out DNA. The table for this sample gives about 430,000 distinct CDR3 sequences. Sequencing was done on a sample of blood T cells: a sorted CD56 or NKG2C T cell subset, CD4+ or CD8+ T cells, or bulk PBMC T cells (not recorded which). The source is a woman between 50 and 59 years old in good health. Both conserved end residues are part of each CDR3. Fields, in order: J gene, V gene, CDR3 protein.

j_call: TRBJ2-3
v_call: TRBV24-1
cdr3_aa: CATSGGLADLTDTQYF

j_call: TRBJ2-1
v_call: TRBV24-1
cdr3_aa: CATSDLQGGYNEQFF

j_call: TRBJ2-2
v_call: TRBV15
cdr3_aa: CATIELGQATGELFF

j_call: TRBJ1-2
v_call: TRBV4-1
cdr3_aa: CASSKDPLTAYGYTF

j_call: TRBJ2-1
v_call: TRBV4-1
cdr3_aa: CASSTPAGGVYNEQFF

j_call: TRBJ1-2
v_call: TRBV6-5
cdr3_aa: CASRSRTYGYTF

j_call: TRBJ2-2
v_call: TRBV4-2
cdr3_aa: CASSKSSSNTGELFF

j_call: TRBJ2-1
v_call: TRBV4-1
cdr3_aa: CASSQDPGQGDNEQFF

j_call: TRBJ2-1
v_call: TRBV5-1
cdr3_aa: CASQRDYAYNEQFF

j_call: TRBJ1-2
v_call: TRBV24-1
cdr3_aa: CATSDLQGTGGYTF

j_call: TRBJ2-1
v_call: TRBV19
cdr3_aa: CASSIETSGGRFF

j_call: TRBJ2-1
v_call: TRBV7-9
cdr3_aa: CASSFMLRDPYNEQFF

j_call: TRBJ2-2
v_call: TRBV29-1
cdr3_aa: CSAARGGGTGELFF

j_call: TRBJ2-1
v_call: TRBV2
cdr3_aa: CASSGLAEDYNEQFF

j_call: TRBJ2-4
v_call: TRBV12-5
cdr3_aa: CASGLVLGSGALAKNIQYF

j_call: TRBJ1-1
v_call: TRBV6-4
cdr3_aa: CASSDETGFEAFF

j_call: TRBJ2-2
v_call: TRBV2
cdr3_aa: CASKSGLAGVGTGELFF

j_call: TRBJ2-2
v_call: TRBV4-1
cdr3_aa: CASSQEGRAANTGELFF

j_call: TRBJ2-1
v_call: TRBV27
cdr3_aa: CASSLLDLRGDNEQFF

j_call: TRBJ2-5
v_call: TRBV5-1
cdr3_aa: CASSLYLGRETQYF

j_call: TRBJ2-3
v_call: TRBV29-1
cdr3_aa: CSVSQGASTDTQYF

j_call: TRBJ1-5
v_call: TRBV29-1
cdr3_aa: CSVSDGLGNQPQHF

j_call: TRBJ2-1
v_call: TRBV30
cdr3_aa: CAWLTTGTSYEQFF

j_call: TRBJ1-2
v_call: TRBV5-1
cdr3_aa: CASSPRGRDYGYTF

j_call: TRBJ2-3
v_call: TRBV7-9
cdr3_aa: CASSPGQVGTDTQYF

j_call: TRBJ2-5
v_call: TRBV20-1
cdr3_aa: CSARDGQLAETQYF

j_call: TRBJ2-1
v_call: TRBV14
cdr3_aa: CASTKRADGREQFF

j_call: TRBJ2-7
v_call: TRBV4-1
cdr3_aa: CASSHLPGQGYEQYF

j_call: TRBJ2-3
v_call: TRBV20-1
cdr3_aa: CSASLLAGDGDTQYF

j_call: TRBJ2-7
v_call: TRBV12-3/TRBV12-4
cdr3_aa: CASRFGRQSYEQYF

j_call: TRBJ2-2
v_call: TRBV20-1
cdr3_aa: CSARDPHMDGGTGELFF

j_call: TRBJ2-3
v_call: TRBV20-1
cdr3_aa: CSAFSSSSTDTQYF

j_call: TRBJ2-1
v_call: TRBV11-1
cdr3_aa: CASSLGLAQDNEQFF

j_call: TRBJ2-7
v_call: TRBV4-1
cdr3_aa: CASSQTSGSPYEQYF

j_call: TRBJ2-5
v_call: TRBV2
cdr3_aa: CASSEDRLATETQYF